The 21 T cell receptor beta chains presented below share a single source sample, sequenced in a study of blood T cells in healthy people across ages. Through a sample-barcoded 5' primer and a J-beta primer mix, a second PCR was run for about 6 to 11 cycles. A single record per CDR3 protein comes from TCRdb applying MiXCR to the 5' RACE reads. The sample has 500,000 to 550,000 distinct CDR3 sequences; nearly 25% are singletons. The same sample was also used in a study of T cells of mothers and their children.

Source material: blood. Receptors were obtained from a boy aged 5-17 years in good health.

A few counts support this clonotype. The chain joins TRBV11-1 to TRBJ2-3, with 7 bases that match TRBD2. The germline gives CDR1 SGHAT, CDR2 FQDESV (reference sequence). Germline trimming cut 3 bases from V and 3 bases from J; bases unmatched to any gene: 24. The CDR3 runs to 21 residues. The CDR3 DNA is TGTGCCAGCAGCTTCCCCACGCCCCGGGCGGGGGAACTATCAAAGACAGATACGCAGTATTTT. Protein: CASSFPTPRAGELSKTDTQYF.

This chain uses TRBV20-1 with TRBJ2-6; a weak D match, TRBD1 (6 bases). From germline, CDR1 is DFQATT and CDR2 SNEGSKA (reference sequence). The CDR3 length is 14 residues. Trimming took off 2 bases at V and 4 bases at J, with 9 bases between the two ends. In nucleotides, the CDR3 is TGCAGTGCTAGAACAGGGTACGGGGCCAACGTCCTGACTTTC. It codes for CSARTGYGANVLTF.

As regards this clonotype: Given a much more abundant clone one base away, this may be a read error. The chain couples TRBV7-2 to TRBJ1-1; unclear D gene. The CDR3 is made up of 13 amino acids. In germline, CDR1 is SGHTA, CDR2 FQGNSA. V dropped 3 bases and J dropped 0 bases, with 5 bases sitting between them. The CDR3 spells CASSFTMNTEAFF. CDR3 coding DNA: TGTGCCAGCAGCTTCACGATGAACACTGAAGCTTTCTTT.

J is TRBJ1-1 and V is TRBV6-1; TRBD1 is a possible D gene (5 bases). Per the germline V gene, CDR1 is MNHNS and CDR2 is SASEGT. The CDR3 runs to 14 residues. V was clipped by 4 bases and J by 4 bases, with 13 bases between them. DNA for the CDR3: TGTGCCAGCAGTGGGGGGGGAGGGAGCACTGAAGCTTTCTTT. Translated, it gives CASSGGGGSTEAFF.

This chain connects TRBV4-2 to TRBJ1-1, with D possibly being TRBD1 (5 bases). Trimming left V 2 bases short and J 4 bases short, with 17 bases between. The CDR3 extends over 16 amino acids. CDR1 and CDR2 from the germline V gene are LGHNA and YNFKEQ. In DNA, the CDR3 is TGTGCCAGCAGCCAAAGGATCGACAGACCTCTCACTGAAGCTTTCTTT. Translated, it gives CASSQRIDRPLTEAFF.

The chain employs TRBV21-1 and TRBJ1-5. TRBV21-1 is a documented pseudogene. The CDR3 has 19 amino acids. The CDR3: CASSKLGRPASYSNQPQHF. The CDR3 DNA follows: TGTGCCAGCAGCAAACTGGGCCGTCCTGCCTCTTATAGCAATCAGCCCCAGCATTTT.

The DNA of the CDR3 is TGCAGTGCCGACTTACAGAAGGGGGATAGCGGGAGAGCGGAGCAAGAGACCCAGTACTTC. Translating gives CSADLQKGDSGRAEQETQYF. The gene calls are TRBV20-1 and TRBJ2-5; 9 nucleotides match TRBD2. With 6 bases clipped from V and 2 bases from J, the junction kept 25 bases outside the gene matches. CDR3 size: 20 residues. Germline V gene sequence: CDR1 DFQATT, CDR2 SNEGSKA (reference sequence).

This clonotype was counted at least ten times. The chain carries TRBV12-3 or TRBV12-4 and TRBJ2-5, with D possibly matching TRBD2 (5 bases). The CDR3 has 13 residues. The ends were cut back, 6 bases at V and 2 bases at J, with 10 bases in the middle. CDR3 region: CASSLTSQETQYF. CDR3 nucleotide sequence: TGTGCCAGCAGCCTTACTAGTCAAGAGACCCAGTACTTC.

This sequence joins TRBV2 and TRBJ2-1; 10 bases align to TRBD2. CDR1 is SNHLY, CDR2 FYNNEI, per germline. CDR3 length equals 16 residues. Germline trimming cut 6 bases from V and 4 bases from J; bases unmatched to any gene: 9. CDR3 nucleotide sequence: TGTGCCAGCAGGCGAGGACTAGCGGACCGTTACAATGAGCAGTTCTTC. This translates into CASRRGLADRYNEQFF.

This sequence joins TRBV12-5 and TRBJ2-3; weak D call: TRBD2 (6 bases). V lost 10 bases and J lost 0, with 17 bases in between. CDR3 length: 15 residues. Germline V gives CDR1 LGHNT, CDR2 FRNRAP. This CDR3 is CATALGRTSTDTQYF. The CDR3 DNA sequence: TGTGCTACGGCGTTAGGGAGGACAAGCACAGATACGCAGTATTTT.

This clonotype was detected only a few times. V usage is TRBV4-2 and J usage is TRBJ2-1; tentative D call: TRBD2 (5 bases). The V gene's germline CDR1 is LGHNA and CDR2 YNFKEQ. The CDR3 is 16 amino acids. V dropped 5 bases and J dropped 4 bases, with 18 bases sitting between them. CDR3 DNA sequence: TGTGCCAGCAGCGGCGATCCTACTGCGGGTTACAATGAGCAGTTCTTC. Protein: CASSGDPTAGYNEQFF.

The V call is TRBV9, the J call TRBJ2-5; no clear D. The CDR3 sequence is 12 residues long. CDR1 and CDR2 (germline): SGDLS, YYNGEE. Trimming pared 3 bases from V and 5 bases from J, leaving 8 bases between. The CDR3 DNA reads TGTGCCAGCAGCGCCCCATCCGAGACCCAGTACTTC. Residues: CASSAPSETQYF.

The chain joins TRBV7-2 to TRBJ1-4; D remains unclear. V gave up 2 bases and J gave up 0 bases, with 10 bases separating them. The germline gives CDR1 SGHTA, CDR2 FQGNSA. This CDR3 is 16 amino acids long. This chain's CDR3 is CASSLWLSTTNEKLFF. The CDR3 region has the DNA TGTGCCAGCAGCTTATGGTTGTCTACAACTAATGAAAAACTGTTTTTT.

The rearrangement uses TRBV7-2 and TRBJ2-5; 12 bases match TRBD2. Germline CDR1 reads SGHTA; CDR2 reads FQGNSA. J lost 6 bases, V lost 7 bases, and 12 bases had no gene match. The CDR3 is 16 residues long. As DNA, the CDR3 is TGTGCCAGCAACCATTCATGGACTAGCGGGGTAAAGACCCAGTACTTC. Its protein is CASNHSWTSGVKTQYF.

CDR3 amino acids: CSARDVRGRETQYF. The CDR3, as DNA: TGCAGTGCTAGAGATGTGCGGGGGCGGGAGACCCAGTACTTC. J is TRBJ2-5 and V is TRBV20-1, with D possibly TRBD2 on 7 matching bases. Germline V gene sequence: CDR1 DFQATT, CDR2 SNEGSKA (reference sequence). V lost 0 bases and J lost 5, with 13 bases in between. The CDR3 extends over 14 amino acids.

The chain uses TRBV4-1 and TRBJ2-2, with 8 nucleotides matching TRBD2. With V trimmed by 4 bases and J by 7 bases, 8 bases remained unmatched. CDR1 and CDR2 from the germline V gene are MGHRA and YSYEKL. This CDR3 is 15 amino acids long. In DNA form, the CDR3 reads TGCGCCAGCAGCCTGAGCGGGAGTTTTGTCGGGGAGCTGTTTTTT. Protein product: CASSLSGSFVGELFF.

The V gene is TRBV7-8, the J gene TRBJ2-3; the match to TRBD1 covers 9 bases. The CDR3 has 16 amino acids. Trimming at V came to 2 bases and at J to 5 bases, leaving 8 bases not matched to a gene. The germline CDR1 and CDR2 sequences are SGHVS and FQNEAQ. The CDR3 loop reads CASSLRHRGLGDTQYF. CDR3 sequence (DNA): TGTGCCAGCAGCTTACGGCACAGGGGGCTAGGAGATACGCAGTATTTT.

This clonotype was observed many times. The V call is TRBV7-2, the J call TRBJ1-4; tentatively, D is TRBD1 (5 bases). V was shortened by 2 bases and J by 5 bases, with 18 bases between the two germline ends. Germline CDR1 is SGHTA and CDR2 is FQGNSA. The length of the CDR3 is 17 residues. For the CDR3, the DNA is TGTGCCAGCAGCTTAAACGGCAGGGCCTACCCGAATGAAAAACTGTTTTTT. Protein sequence: CASSLNGRAYPNEKLFF.

This clonotype has only a few counts. This chain joins TRBV25-1 and TRBJ2-7, with 10 bases identical to TRBD1. The J segment lost 1 base and the V segment lost 1 base, leaving 4 bases of the junction unmatched. The CDR3 length is 16 residues. Germline-derived CDR1 and CDR2 are MGHDK and SYGVNS. The CDR3 sequence: CASSESGTGVSYEQYF. In DNA, the CDR3 is TGTGCCAGCAGTGAATCCGGGACAGGGGTTTCCTACGAGCAGTACTTC.

V gene TRBV4-1 combines with J gene TRBJ2-3; D may be TRBD2 (6 bases). Germline values: CDR1 MGHRA, CDR2 YSYEKL. The V and J ends lost 0 bases and 1 base respectively, with 11 bases between them. The length of the CDR3 is 16 residues. In DNA form, the CDR3 reads TGCGCCAGCAGCCAAGATCTGGGACTCGGCACAGATACGCAGTATTTT. Protein sequence: CASSQDLGLGTDTQYF.

This clonotype was found a few times. This rearrangement joins TRBV27 to TRBJ1-4; TRBD1 might be the D (6 bases). CDR1 is MNHEY and CDR2 is SMNVEV in the germline V gene (reference sequence). V dropped 6 bases and J dropped 4 bases, with 15 bases sitting between them. The CDR3 extends over 15 amino acids. CDR3 sequence reads: CASRNKGQLNEKLFF. The CDR3 DNA follows: TGTGCCAGCAGGAATAAGGGACAACTTAATGAAAAACTGTTTTTT.